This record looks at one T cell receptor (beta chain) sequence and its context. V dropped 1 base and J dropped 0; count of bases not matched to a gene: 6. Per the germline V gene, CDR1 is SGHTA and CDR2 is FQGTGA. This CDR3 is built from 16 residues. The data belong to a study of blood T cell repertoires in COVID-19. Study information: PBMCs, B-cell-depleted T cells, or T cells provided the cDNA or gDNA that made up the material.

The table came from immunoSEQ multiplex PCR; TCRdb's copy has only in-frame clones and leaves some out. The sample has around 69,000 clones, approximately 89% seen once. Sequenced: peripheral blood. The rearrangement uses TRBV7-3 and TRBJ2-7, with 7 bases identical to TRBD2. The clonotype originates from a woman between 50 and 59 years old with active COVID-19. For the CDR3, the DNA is TGTGCCAGCAGCTTAAGGGGGGGAAAGAGCTCCTACGAGCAGTACTTC. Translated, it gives CASSLRGGKSSYEQYF.